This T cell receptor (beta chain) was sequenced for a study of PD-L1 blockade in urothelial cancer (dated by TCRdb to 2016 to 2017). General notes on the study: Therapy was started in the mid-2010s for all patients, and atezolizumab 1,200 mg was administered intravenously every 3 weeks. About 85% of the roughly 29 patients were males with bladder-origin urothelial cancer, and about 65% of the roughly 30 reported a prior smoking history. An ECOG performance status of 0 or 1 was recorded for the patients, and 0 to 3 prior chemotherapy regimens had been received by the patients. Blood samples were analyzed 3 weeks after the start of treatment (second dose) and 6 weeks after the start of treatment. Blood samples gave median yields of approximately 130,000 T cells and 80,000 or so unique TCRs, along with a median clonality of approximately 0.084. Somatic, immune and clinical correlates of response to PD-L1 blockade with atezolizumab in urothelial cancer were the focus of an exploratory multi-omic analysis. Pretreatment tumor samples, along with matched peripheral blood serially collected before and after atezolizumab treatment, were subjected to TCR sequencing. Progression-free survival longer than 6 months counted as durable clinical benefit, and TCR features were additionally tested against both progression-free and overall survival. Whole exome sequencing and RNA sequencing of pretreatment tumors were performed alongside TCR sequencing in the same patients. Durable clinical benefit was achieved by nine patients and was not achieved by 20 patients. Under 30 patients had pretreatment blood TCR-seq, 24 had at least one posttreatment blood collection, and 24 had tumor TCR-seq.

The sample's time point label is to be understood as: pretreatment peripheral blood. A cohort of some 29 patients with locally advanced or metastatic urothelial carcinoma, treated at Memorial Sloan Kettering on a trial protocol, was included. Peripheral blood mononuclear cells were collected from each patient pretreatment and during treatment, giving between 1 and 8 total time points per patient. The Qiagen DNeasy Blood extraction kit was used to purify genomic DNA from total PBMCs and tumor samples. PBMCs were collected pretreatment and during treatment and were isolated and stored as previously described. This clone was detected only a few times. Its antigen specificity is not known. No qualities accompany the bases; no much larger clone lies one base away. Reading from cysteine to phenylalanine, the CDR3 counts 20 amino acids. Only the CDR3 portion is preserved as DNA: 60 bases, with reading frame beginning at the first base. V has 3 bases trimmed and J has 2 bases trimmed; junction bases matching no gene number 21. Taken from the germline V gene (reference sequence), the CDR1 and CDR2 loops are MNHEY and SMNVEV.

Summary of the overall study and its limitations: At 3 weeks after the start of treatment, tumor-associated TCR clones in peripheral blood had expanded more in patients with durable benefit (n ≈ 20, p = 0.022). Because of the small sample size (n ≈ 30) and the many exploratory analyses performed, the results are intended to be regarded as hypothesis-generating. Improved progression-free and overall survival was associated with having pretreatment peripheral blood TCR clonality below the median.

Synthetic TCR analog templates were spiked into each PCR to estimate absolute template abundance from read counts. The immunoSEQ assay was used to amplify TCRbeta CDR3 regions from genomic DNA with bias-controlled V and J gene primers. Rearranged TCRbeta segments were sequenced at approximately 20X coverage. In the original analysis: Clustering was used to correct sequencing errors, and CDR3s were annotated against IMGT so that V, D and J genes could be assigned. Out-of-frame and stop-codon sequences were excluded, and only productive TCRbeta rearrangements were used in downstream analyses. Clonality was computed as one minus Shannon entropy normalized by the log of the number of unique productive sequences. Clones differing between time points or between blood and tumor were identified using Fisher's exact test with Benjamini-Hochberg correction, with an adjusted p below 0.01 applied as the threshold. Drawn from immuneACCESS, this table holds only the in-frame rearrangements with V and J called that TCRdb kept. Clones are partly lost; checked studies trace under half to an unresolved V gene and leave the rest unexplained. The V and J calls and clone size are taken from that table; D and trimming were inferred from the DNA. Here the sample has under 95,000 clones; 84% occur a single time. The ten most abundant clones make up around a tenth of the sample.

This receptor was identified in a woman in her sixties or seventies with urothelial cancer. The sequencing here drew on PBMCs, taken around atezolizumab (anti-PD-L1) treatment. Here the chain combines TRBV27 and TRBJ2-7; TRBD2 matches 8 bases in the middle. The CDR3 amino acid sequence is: CASSFLAGTSRSLTTYEQYF. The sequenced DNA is TGTGCCAGCAGTTTCCTGGCCGGGACTAGTCGATCTTTAACCACCTACGAGCAGTACTTC.